This T cell receptor beta chain is from a study of early stage breast cancer tumors. The data were produced by immunoSEQ multiplex PCR, yet TCRdb's version contains in-frame clones alone and is incomplete. The sample has about 36,000 clones; approximately 69% are singletons. This clone was seen a few times. The sample carries other DNA sequences with the same CDR3. This sequence was found in a person between 55 and 69 years old with breast cancer. The sequenced sample consisted of blood.

CDR3 loop: CASSRDRGTGELFF. The CDR3 DNA reads as TGTGCCAGCAGCCGGGACAGGGGGACCGGGGAGCTGTTTTTT. The V and J genes are TRBV11-3 and TRBJ2-2; 11 bases are a match to TRBD1. Germline V gene lookup returns CDR1 SGHNT and CDR2 YENEEA. The CDR3 sequence is 14 residues long. J was trimmed by 5 bases and V by 5 bases; bases with no gene match: 1.